A selection of T cell receptor beta chains follows, all from one sample in a study of blood T cell repertoires in COVID-19. Repertoires were generated with immunoSEQ multiplex PCR, while TCRdb's copy carries only in-frame clones and drops some. Among tens of thousands of clones listed, more than 70% were seen once. The specimen sequenced was peripheral blood. The source of these receptors is a human donor in a cohort sampled during active COVID-19. The CDR3 runs from the conserved cysteine through the conserved F or W. D genes are given only for firm matches. Part of the rows lack a size; the others show once, few, many or a class for expanded clones.

NA,TRBV5-1,TRBJ1-6,NA,CASSSSTGGYNSPLHF,TGCGCCAGCAGCTCGTCTACCGGAGGCTATAATTCACCCCTCCACTTT
NA,TRBV3-1/TRBV3-2,TRBJ2-3,TRBD2,CASSPRLAPDTQYF,TGTGCCAGCAGTCCTAGACTAGCTCCAGATACGCAGTATTTT
once,TRBV24-1,TRBJ2-1,TRBD2,CATSDSRVSGTNNEQFF,TGTGCCACCAGTGATTCACGGGTTAGCGGGACCAACAATGAGCAGTTCTTC
NA,TRBV7-9,TRBJ1-4,NA,CASSFAGVRGEKLFF,TGTGCCAGCAGCTTCGCAGGGGTGCGAGGTGAAAAACTGTTTTTT
NA,TRBV11-2,TRBJ2-4,TRBD1,CASSSRQGRNIQYF,TGTGCCAGCAGCTCACGACAGGGTCGGAACATTCAGTACTTC
NA,TRBV18,TRBJ2-4,TRBD1,CASSQGTGGTENIQYF,TGTGCCAGCTCACAAGGGACAGGGGGGACCGAAAACATTCAGTACTTC
NA,TRBV5-1,TRBJ1-2,NA,CASSLSPTYYGYTF,TGCGCCAGCAGCTTGAGCCCGACTTACTATGGCTACACCTTC
NA,TRBV28,TRBJ1-1,NA,CASSSSRQGRTEAFF,NA
NA,TRBV18,TRBJ2-7,NA,CASSLPTGSYEQYF,TGTGCCAGCTCACTACCCACAGGATCCTACGAGCAGTACTTC
once,TRBV7-9,TRBJ1-2,NA,CASSPKNYGYTF,TGTGCCAGCAGCCCAAAAAACTATGGCTACACCTTC
once,TRBV5-1,TRBJ2-3,TRBD1,CASKQGVNTDTQYF,TGCGCCAGCAAACAGGGGGTAAACACAGATACGCAGTATTTT
NA,TRBV9,TRBJ2-5,NA,CASSVGRGQWETQYF,TGTGCCAGCAGCGTAGGGAGGGGGCAATGGGAGACCCAGTACTTC
NA,TRBV5-1,TRBJ2-3,TRBD1,CASSQIQGIRADTQYF,TGCGCCAGCAGCCAAATACAGGGGATTCGAGCAGATACGCAGTATTTT
NA,TRBV5-1,TRBJ1-1,TRBD1,CASSLTGAKYEAFF,TGCGCCAGCAGCTTGACAGGGGCCAAGTATGAAGCTTTCTTT
NA,TRBV5-4,TRBJ2-6,NA,CASSLRAVSGANVLTF,TGTGCCAGCAGCTTGCGAGCGGTGTCTGGGGCCAACGTCCTGACTTTC
NA,TRBV9,TRBJ2-5,NA,CASSGGPQETQYF,TGTGCCAGCAGCGGGGGGCCTCAAGAGACCCAGTACTTC
NA,TRBV5-1,TRBJ2-1,TRBD2,CASSQTSGGAGQFF,TGCGCCAGCAGCCAGACTAGCGGGGGGGCCGGGCAGTTCTTC
few,TRBV25-1,TRBJ2-7,TRBD1,CASRGTGSYEQYF,TGTGCCAGCAGAGGGACAGGGAGCTACGAGCAGTACTTC
NA,TRBV4-2,TRBJ2-1,TRBD2,CASSPRVAGSPVGEQFF,TGTGCCAGCAGCCCCCGGGTAGCGGGGTCCCCCGTTGGTGAGCAGTTCTTC
NA,TRBV3-1/TRBV3-2,TRBJ1-3,TRBD1,CASSHSDRGPRAIYF,TGTGCCAGCAGCCACTCGGACAGGGGGCCAAGAGCCATATATTTT
NA,TRBV3-1/TRBV3-2,TRBJ1-1,TRBD1,CASRPQGRPTEAFF,TGTGCCAGCAGGCCACAGGGGCGACCCACTGAAGCTTTCTTT
NA,TRBV19,TRBJ2-7,NA,CASSPGNQGHEQYF,TGTGCCAGTAGCCCCGGTAATCAGGGTCACGAGCAGTACTTC
once,TRBV7-2,TRBJ2-7,NA,CASSLELVAREQYF,TGTGCCAGCAGCTTAGAGCTAGTCGCTCGCGAGCAGTACTTC
few,TRBV7-9,TRBJ2-6,NA,CASNPGGFGANVLTF,TGTGCCAGCAACCCCGGGGGTTTTGGGGCCAACGTCCTGACTTTC
NA,TRBV29-1,TRBJ2-7,TRBD1,CSVGTVNYYEQYF,TGCAGCGTCGGGACAGTGAATTACTACGAGCAGTACTTC
NA,TRBV29-1,TRBJ1-5,NA,CSVTQGQGYPQHF,TGCAGCGTTACCCAGGGCCAGGGGTACCCCCAGCATTTT
NA,TRBV2,TRBJ2-7,NA,CASKERDNSYEQYF,TGTGCCAGCAAAGAACGGGACAACTCCTACGAGCAGTACTTC
once,TRBV28,TRBJ1-5,NA,CASSLLYNQPQHF,TGTGCCAGCAGTTTATTATACAATCAGCCCCAGCATTTT
once,TRBV7-2,TRBJ2-7,NA,CASSLVAGKASYEQYF,TGTGCCAGCAGCTTAGTGGCCGGGAAGGCCTCCTACGAGCAGTACTTC
NA,TRBV3-1/TRBV3-2,TRBJ1-1,NA,CASSPANREDTEAFF,TGTGCCAGCAGCCCCGCCAACAGGGAAGATACTGAAGCTTTCTTT
NA,TRBV19,TRBJ1-6,NA,CASSIDRGYNSPLHF,TGTGCCAGTAGTATAGACAGGGGCTATAATTCACCCCTCCACTTT
NA,TRBV5-1,TRBJ2-5,NA,CASSPRTGEEMAQYF,TGCGCCAGCAGCCCTAGGACGGGGGAAGAGATGGCCCAGTACTTC